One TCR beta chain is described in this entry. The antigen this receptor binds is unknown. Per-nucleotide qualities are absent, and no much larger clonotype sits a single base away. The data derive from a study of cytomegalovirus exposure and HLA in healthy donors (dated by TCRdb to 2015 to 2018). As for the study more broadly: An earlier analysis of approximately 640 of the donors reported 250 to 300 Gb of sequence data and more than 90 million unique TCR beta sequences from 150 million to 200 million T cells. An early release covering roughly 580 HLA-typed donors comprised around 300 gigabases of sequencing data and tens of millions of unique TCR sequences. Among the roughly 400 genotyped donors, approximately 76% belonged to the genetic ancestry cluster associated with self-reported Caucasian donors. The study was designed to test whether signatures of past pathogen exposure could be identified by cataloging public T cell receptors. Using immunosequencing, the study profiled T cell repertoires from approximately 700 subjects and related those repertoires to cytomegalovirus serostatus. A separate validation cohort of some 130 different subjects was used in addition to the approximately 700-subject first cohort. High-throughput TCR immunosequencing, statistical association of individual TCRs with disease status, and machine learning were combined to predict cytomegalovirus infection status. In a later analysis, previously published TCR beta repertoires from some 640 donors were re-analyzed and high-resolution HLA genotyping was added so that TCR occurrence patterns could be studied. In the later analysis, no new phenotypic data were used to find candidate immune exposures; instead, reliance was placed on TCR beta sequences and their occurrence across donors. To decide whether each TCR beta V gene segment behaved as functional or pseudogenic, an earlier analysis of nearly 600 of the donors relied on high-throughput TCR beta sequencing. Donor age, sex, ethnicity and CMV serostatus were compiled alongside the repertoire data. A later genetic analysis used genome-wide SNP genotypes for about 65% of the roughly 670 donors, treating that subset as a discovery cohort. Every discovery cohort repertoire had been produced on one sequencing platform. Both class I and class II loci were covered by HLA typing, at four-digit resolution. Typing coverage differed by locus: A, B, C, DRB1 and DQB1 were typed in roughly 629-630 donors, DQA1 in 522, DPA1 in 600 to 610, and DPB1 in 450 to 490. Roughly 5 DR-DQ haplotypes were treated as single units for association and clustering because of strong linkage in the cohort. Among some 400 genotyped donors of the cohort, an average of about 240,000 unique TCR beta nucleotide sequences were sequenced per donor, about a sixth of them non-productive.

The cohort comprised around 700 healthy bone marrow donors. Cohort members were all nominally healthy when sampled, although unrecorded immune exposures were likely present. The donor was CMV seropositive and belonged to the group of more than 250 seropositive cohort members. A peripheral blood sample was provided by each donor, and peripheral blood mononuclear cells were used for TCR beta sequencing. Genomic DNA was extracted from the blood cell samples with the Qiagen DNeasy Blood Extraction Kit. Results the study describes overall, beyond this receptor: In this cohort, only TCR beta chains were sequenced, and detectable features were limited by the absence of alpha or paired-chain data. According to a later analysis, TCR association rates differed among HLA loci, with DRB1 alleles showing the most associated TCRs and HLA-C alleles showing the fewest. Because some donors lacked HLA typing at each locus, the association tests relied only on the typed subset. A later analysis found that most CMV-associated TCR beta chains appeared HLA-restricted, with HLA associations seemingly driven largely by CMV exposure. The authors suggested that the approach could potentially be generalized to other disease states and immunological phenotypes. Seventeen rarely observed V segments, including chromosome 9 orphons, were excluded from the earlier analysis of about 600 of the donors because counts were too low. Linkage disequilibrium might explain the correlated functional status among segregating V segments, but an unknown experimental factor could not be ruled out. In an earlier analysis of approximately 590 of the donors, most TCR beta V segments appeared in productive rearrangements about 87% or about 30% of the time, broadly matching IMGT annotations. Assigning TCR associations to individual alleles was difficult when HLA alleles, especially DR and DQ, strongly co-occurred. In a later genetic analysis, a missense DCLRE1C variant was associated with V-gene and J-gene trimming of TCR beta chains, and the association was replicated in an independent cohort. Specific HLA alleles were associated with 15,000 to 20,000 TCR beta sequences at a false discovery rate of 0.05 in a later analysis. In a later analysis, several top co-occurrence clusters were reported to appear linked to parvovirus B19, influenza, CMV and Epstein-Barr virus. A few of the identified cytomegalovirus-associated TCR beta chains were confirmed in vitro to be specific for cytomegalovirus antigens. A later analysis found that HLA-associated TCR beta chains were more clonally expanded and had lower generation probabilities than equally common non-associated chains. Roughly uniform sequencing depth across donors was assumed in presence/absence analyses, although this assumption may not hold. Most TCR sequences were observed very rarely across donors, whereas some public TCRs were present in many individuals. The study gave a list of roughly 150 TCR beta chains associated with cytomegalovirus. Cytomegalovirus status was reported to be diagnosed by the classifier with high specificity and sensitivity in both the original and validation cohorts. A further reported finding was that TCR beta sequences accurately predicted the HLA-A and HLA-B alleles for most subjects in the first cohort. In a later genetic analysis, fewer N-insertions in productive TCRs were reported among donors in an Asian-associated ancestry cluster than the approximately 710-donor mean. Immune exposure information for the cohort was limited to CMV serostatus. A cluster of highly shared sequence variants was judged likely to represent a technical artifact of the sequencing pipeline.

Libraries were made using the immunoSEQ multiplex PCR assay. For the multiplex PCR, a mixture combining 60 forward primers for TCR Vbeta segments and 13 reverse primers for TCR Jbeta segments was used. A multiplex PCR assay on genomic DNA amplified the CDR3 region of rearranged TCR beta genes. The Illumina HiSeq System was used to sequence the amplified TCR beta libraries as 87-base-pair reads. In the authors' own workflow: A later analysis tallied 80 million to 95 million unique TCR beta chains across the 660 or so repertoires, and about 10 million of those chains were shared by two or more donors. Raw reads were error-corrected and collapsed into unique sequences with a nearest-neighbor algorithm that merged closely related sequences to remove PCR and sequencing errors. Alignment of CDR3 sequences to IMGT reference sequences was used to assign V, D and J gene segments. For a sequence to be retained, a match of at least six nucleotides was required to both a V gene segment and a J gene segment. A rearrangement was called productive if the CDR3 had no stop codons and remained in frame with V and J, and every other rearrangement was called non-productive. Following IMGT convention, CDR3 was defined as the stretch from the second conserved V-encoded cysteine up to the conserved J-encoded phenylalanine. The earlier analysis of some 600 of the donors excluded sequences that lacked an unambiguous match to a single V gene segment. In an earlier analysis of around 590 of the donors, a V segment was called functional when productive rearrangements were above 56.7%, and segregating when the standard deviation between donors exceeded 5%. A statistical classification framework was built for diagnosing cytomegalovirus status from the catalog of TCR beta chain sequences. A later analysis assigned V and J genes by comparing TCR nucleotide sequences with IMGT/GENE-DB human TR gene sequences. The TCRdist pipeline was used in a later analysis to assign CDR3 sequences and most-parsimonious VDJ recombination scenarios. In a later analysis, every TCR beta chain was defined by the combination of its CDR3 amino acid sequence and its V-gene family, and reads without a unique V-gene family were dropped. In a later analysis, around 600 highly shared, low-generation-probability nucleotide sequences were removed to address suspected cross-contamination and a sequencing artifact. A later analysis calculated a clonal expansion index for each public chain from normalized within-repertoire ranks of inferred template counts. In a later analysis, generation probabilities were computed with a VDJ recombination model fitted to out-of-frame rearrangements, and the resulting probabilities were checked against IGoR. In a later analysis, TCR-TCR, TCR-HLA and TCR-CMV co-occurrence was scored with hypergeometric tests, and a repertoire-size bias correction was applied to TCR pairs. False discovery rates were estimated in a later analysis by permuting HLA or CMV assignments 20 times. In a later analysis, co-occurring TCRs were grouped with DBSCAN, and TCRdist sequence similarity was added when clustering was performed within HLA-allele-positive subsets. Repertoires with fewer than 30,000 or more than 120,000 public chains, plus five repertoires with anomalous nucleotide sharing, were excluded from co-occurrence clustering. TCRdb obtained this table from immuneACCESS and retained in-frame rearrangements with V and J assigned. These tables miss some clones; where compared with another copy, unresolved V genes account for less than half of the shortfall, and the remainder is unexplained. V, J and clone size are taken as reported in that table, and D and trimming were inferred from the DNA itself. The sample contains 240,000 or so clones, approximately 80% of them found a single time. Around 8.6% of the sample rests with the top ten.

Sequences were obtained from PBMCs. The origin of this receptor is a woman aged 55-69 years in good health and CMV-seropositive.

The DNA reads as follows: TGTGCCAGCAGTGACAGGGCGAGCGCCTATGGCTACACCTTC. Its coded protein is CASSDRASAYGYTF. Rearrangement joined TRBV6-1 to TRBJ1-2; a tentative D call is TRBD1 (5 bases match). V is pared back by 3 bases and J by 4 bases, with 12 bases lying between the germline termini. Via the germline V gene, CDR1 is MNHNS and CDR2 SASEGT. The CDR3, from cysteine to phenylalanine, totals 14 residues. Only CDR3 DNA remains: 42 bases, in frame from the first base.